Presented here are 21 T cell receptor beta chains from one specimen sequenced in a study of blood T cell repertoires in COVID-19. Profiling relied on immunoSEQ multiplex PCR, and the TCRdb table lists in-frame clones only, not all of them. The sample has roughly 220,000 clones, roughly 80% seen once. Sequences were obtained from peripheral blood. Source of these receptors: a woman in her 30s who had recovered from COVID-19.

CDR3: CASSAAGVTGELFF. The CDR3 coding sequence is TGCGCCAGCAGCGCGGCGGGAGTGACCGGGGAGCTGTTTTTT. The V and J genes are TRBV5-1 and TRBJ2-2, with 7 bases fitting TRBD2. Germline V gene lookup returns CDR1 SGHRS and CDR2 YFSETQ. The CDR3 spans 14 residues. After removal of 4 bases from V and 5 bases from J, the junction contained 5 bases not matched to a gene.

The CDR3 coding sequence is TGTGCCAGCAGTTTATTAGCGGCAGGCCGGGGAGGCTACACCTTC. Translating it yields CASSLLAAGRGGYTF. The rearrangement links TRBV28 to TRBJ1-2; D remains ambiguous. Trimming removed 1 base from V and 8 bases from J, with 17 bases in between. This CDR3 region has 15 residues. Germline CDR1 reads MDHEN; CDR2 reads SYDVKM.

The chain carries TRBV21-1 and TRBJ2-1; no DNA check was done on the table's D call, TRBD2. TRBV21-1 is listed as a pseudogene. This CDR3 has 16 amino acids. CDR3 coding DNA: TGTGCCAGCAGATCGGGTAGCGGGGGCTCCTACAATGAGCAGTTCTTC. This gives the protein CASRSGSGGSYNEQFF.

The rearrangement uses TRBV9 and TRBJ1-2; D unclear. Germline V CDR1 and CDR2: SGDLS, YYNGEE. The CDR3 runs to 15 residues. V lost 0 bases to trimming and J lost 7 bases, with 16 bases between them. The CDR3, as DNA: TGTGCCAGCAGCGTAGATCTCCTAGTAACGGGTGGCTACACCTTC. Translating it yields CASSVDLLVTGGYTF.

This sequence joins TRBV11-2 and TRBJ2-7, with TRBD2 identical over 13 bases. CDR3 length: 17 residues. The V gene's germline CDR1 is SGHAT and CDR2 FQNNGV. Trimming at V came to 4 bases and at J to 3 bases, leaving 9 bases not matched to a gene. CDR3 bases: TGTGCCAGCAGCTCCGGGACTAGCGGGATGCTACGCTACGAGCAGTACTTC. Translation: CASSSGTSGMLRYEQYF.

This chain's CDR3 is CASSLGTGWNEQFF. CDR3 DNA sequence: TGTGCCAGCAGCTTAGGCACAGGGTGGAATGAGCAGTTCTTC. This chain connects TRBV11-3 to TRBJ2-1; a possible D gene is TRBD1 (6 bases). Deletions cut 1 base from V and 7 bases from J, with 11 bases between. Germline CDR1 and CDR2: SGHNT and YENEEA. The CDR3 is 14 amino acids.

The rearrangement uses TRBV11-2 and TRBJ2-2, with 8 bases matching TRBD2. Losses at the gene ends were 7 bases for V and 3 bases for J; bases not matched to a gene: 7. This CDR3 region has 15 residues. Germline CDR1 is SGHAT and CDR2 is FQNNGV. The CDR3 here is CASNRAGEYTGELFF. DNA of the CDR3: TGTGCCAGCAATAGAGCGGGAGAGTACACCGGGGAGCTGTTTTTT.

The V gene is TRBV30, the J gene TRBJ2-3; D is uncertain. This CDR3 contains 12 residues. Per the germline V gene, CDR1 is GTSNPN and CDR2 is SVGIG (reference sequence). V dropped 0 bases and J dropped 4 bases, with 5 bases sitting between them. The CDR3 bases are TGTGCCTGGAGTGTTCGAGCAGATACGCAGTATTTT. It is translated as CAWSVRADTQYF.

This clone appeared once. Other DNA sequences from this sample encode an identical CDR3 as well. The chain carries TRBV3-1 (or the pseudogene TRBV3-2) and TRBJ1-1; no clear D gene. CDR3 length: 13 amino acids. Germline V gives CDR1 LGHDT, CDR2 YNNKEL (reference sequence). The V end lost 1 base, the J end lost 5 bases, and 8 bases lay between the germline ends. CDR3: CASSQGGVTEAFF. Here the CDR3 DNA reads TGTGCCAGCAGCCAAGGTGGAGTGACTGAAGCTTTCTTT.

The chain has TRBV5-6 and TRBJ1-1; 7 positions match TRBD1. CDR1 is SGHDT, CDR2 YYEEEE, per germline. The CDR3 sequence is 13 residues long. V was clipped by 1 base and J by 5 bases; unmatched bases: 2. The CDR3 bases are TGTGCCAGCAGCTTGAGGACAGGAACTGAAGCTTTCTTT. This translates into CASSLRTGTEAFF.

This clone has a handful of counts. The rearrangement joins TRBV19 to TRBJ1-1, with a possible D match to TRBD1 (6 bases). The CDR3 has 15 residues. Per germline, CDR1 LNHDA and CDR2 SQIVND (reference sequence). The V end lost 5 bases, the J end lost 1 base, and 14 bases lay between the germline ends. DNA of the CDR3: TGTGCCAGTAGTCCGACCGACAGGCCGAACACTGAAGCTTTCTTT. This gives the protein CASSPTDRPNTEAFF.

The CDR3 DNA reads TGTGCCTGGAGCGGTTGGCAGGGGGTAGATTCACCCCTCCACTTT. Translating gives CAWSGWQGVDSPLHF. This chain links TRBV30 with TRBJ1-6, with 7 bases fitting TRBD1. The CDR3 contains 15 residues. The V and J ends lost 3 bases and 8 bases, in that order; junction bases with no gene match: 10. The V gene's germline CDR1 is GTSNPN and CDR2 SVGIG (reference sequence).

This chain connects TRBV7-2 to TRBJ2-1; D is undetermined. Germline V lookup: CDR1 SGHTA, CDR2 FQGNSA. The CDR3 loop spans 13 amino acids. The ends were cut back, 2 bases at V and 5 bases at J, with 7 bases in the middle. In DNA form, the CDR3 reads TGTGCCAGCAGCTTAAGCACCGACAATGAGCAGTTCTTC. This encodes CASSLSTDNEQFF. The full variable domain, its missing parts supplied by reference TRBV7-2 and TRBJ2-1, is GAGVSQSPSNKVTEKGKDVELRCDPISGHTALYWYRQSLGQGLEFLIYFQGNSAPDKSGLPSDRFSAERTGGSVSTLTIQRTQQEDSAVYLCASSLSTDNEQFFGPGTRLTVL.

In DNA form, the CDR3 reads TGTGTAGTACAGGGATTCAACTATGGCTACACCTTC. Protein product: CVVQGFNYGYTF. The chain has TRBV28 and TRBJ1-2; maybe TRBD1 (6 bases). The CDR3 contains 12 residues. CDR1 is MDHEN, CDR2 SYDVKM, per germline.

This chain connects TRBV7-9 to TRBJ2-5, with TRBD2 matching 14 bases. The length of the CDR3 is 15 residues. From germline, CDR1 is SEHNR and CDR2 FQNEAQ (reference sequence). V lost 3 bases, J lost 5 bases, and 2 bases stayed unmatched. DNA for the CDR3: TGTGCCAGCAGCTTCGGGACTAGCGGGAGTGAGACCCAGTACTTC. This sequence encodes CASSFGTSGSETQYF. The whole variable domain, filled in from reference TRBV7-9 and TRBJ2-5, reads DTGVSQNPRHKITKRGQNVTFRCDPISEHNRLYWYRQTLGQGPEFLTYFQNEAQLEKSRLLSDRFSAERPKGSFSTLEIQRTEQGDSAMYLCASSFGTSGSETQYFGPGTRLLVL.

This chain links TRBV5-1 with TRBJ2-5; D is possibly TRBD1 (5 bases). The CDR3 totals 14 residues. From germline, CDR1 is SGHRS and CDR2 YFSETQ. V gave up 1 base and J gave up 2 bases, with 9 bases separating them. CDR3 residues: CASSLLGQQETQYF. Here the CDR3 DNA reads TGCGCCAGCAGCTTGTTGGGGCAGCAAGAGACCCAGTACTTC.

The CDR3 here is CASSSDRRVNEKLFF. In DNA form, the CDR3 reads TGCGCCAGCAGCAGCGACAGGCGCGTGAATGAAAAACTGTTTTTT. The chain employs TRBV5-1 and TRBJ1-4; D might be TRBD1 (6 bases). The V end was cut by 4 bases, the J end by 5 bases, with 15 bases between. Germline V CDR1 and CDR2: SGHRS, YFSETQ. The CDR3 runs to 15 residues.

The chain joins TRBV7-3 to TRBJ2-2; D remains unclear. This CDR3 region has 14 residues. Germline assignment: CDR1 SGHTA and CDR2 FQGTGA. With 5 bases removed from V and 0 bases from J, the gap between germline ends came to 7 bases. The chain's CDR3 is CASSPASNTGELFF. CDR3 nucleotide sequence: TGTGCCAGCAGCCCAGCGTCGAACACCGGGGAGCTGTTTTTT.

This clone was detected only once. This chain uses TRBV9 with TRBJ2-5; D gene uncertain. This CDR3 is built from 13 residues. Trimming took 4 bases from V and 5 from J, leaving 12 bases between them. Germline CDR1 is SGDLS and CDR2 is YYNGEE. CDR3 bases: TGTGCCAGCAGCCGCGGAGATGGGGAGACCCAGTACTTC. Its protein product is CASSRGDGETQYF.

This clone was detected once. The chain joins TRBV12-5 to TRBJ2-1; 10 nucleotides line up with TRBD1. CDR3 length: 13 residues. V dropped 6 bases and J dropped 8; count of bases not matched to a gene: 4. Per the germline V gene, CDR1 is LGHNT and CDR2 is FRNRAP. This CDR3 reads CASGLGQGDEQFF. The CDR3 DNA follows: TGTGCTAGTGGCCTAGGACAGGGGGATGAGCAGTTCTTC.

The V call is TRBV6-5, the J call TRBJ2-1; 13 bases fit TRBD2. This CDR3 has 15 residues. Germline CDR1 is MNHEY and CDR2 is SVGAGI. V gave up 7 bases and J gave up 8 bases; unmatched junction bases: 8. Here the CDR3 DNA reads TGTGCCAGCAAACCACTAGCGGGAGGGCGGGATGAGCAGTTCTTC. It encodes CASKPLAGGRDEQFF.